These 17 T cell receptor beta chains were sequenced from one sample in a study of blood T cell repertoires in COVID-19. Data came from immunoSEQ multiplex PCR; TCRdb stores just in-frame clones and leaves some out. The sample consists of about 54,000 clones, 87% of them appearing once. Source material: peripheral blood. These receptors all come from a middle-aged man with active COVID-19.

The CDR3 reads CASSQETGQLNTGELFF. The CDR3 DNA follows: TGCGCCAGCAGCCAAGAAACTGGGCAGCTGAACACCGGGGAGCTGTTTTTT. The chain couples TRBV4-3 to TRBJ2-2; D unresolved. Germline V gives CDR1 LGHNA, CDR2 YSLEER. The CDR3 loop spans 17 amino acids. The germline V and J ends were trimmed by 0 bases and 1 base, with 12 bases remaining between them.

There are a few counts of this clone. The chain employs TRBV7-9 and TRBJ2-7; the D gene is possibly TRBD1 (6 bases). CDR1 and CDR2 from the germline V gene are SEHNR and FQNEAQ (reference sequence). The CDR3 length is 15 residues. The V end lost 5 bases, the J end lost 2 bases, and 16 bases lay between the germline ends. Here the CDR3 reads CASSLGDTETYEQYF. The CDR3 DNA is TGTGCCAGCAGCCTTGGGGACACCGAAACCTACGAGCAGTACTTC.

Within the sample, this clone is medium-sized. The V and J genes are TRBV19 and TRBJ2-1; 9 bases fit TRBD2. Per germline, CDR1 LNHDA and CDR2 SQIVND (reference sequence). J gave up 12 bases and V 4 bases, and 10 bases lay outside the gene matches. This CDR3 contains 14 residues. CDR3: CASSRREGLNWQFF. Written as DNA, the CDR3 is TGTGCCAGTAGTAGGCGGGAGGGATTAAATTGGCAGTTCTTC.

The chain recombines TRBV11-3 with TRBJ2-7; 9 positions agree with TRBD1. The V gene end was trimmed by 2 bases and the J gene end by 5 bases; junction bases not matched to a gene: 7. The germline CDR1 and CDR2 sequences are SGHNT and YENEEA. This CDR3 region has 15 residues. CDR3 coding DNA: TGTGCCAGCAGCTTACCGGGACAGGGCGCCCACGAGCAGTACTTC. Its translation: CASSLPGQGAHEQYF.

This clone was seen a few times. V gene TRBV19 combines with J gene TRBJ1-5; TRBD1 is a possible D gene (5 bases). The V and J ends lost 6 bases and 7 bases respectively, with 22 bases between them. From germline, CDR1 is LNHDA and CDR2 SQIVND (reference sequence). The CDR3 length is 16 residues. CDR3 loop: CASSLLRSGIRQPQHF. In DNA, the CDR3 is TGTGCCAGTAGCCTGCTACGATCAGGGATACGACAGCCCCAGCATTTT. Supplemented by reference TRBV19 and TRBJ1-5, the full variable domain reads DGGITQSPKYLFRKEGQNVTLSCEQNLNHDAMYWYRQDPGQGLRLIYYSQIVNDFQKGDIAEGYSVSREKKESFPLTVTSAQKNPTAFYLCASSLLRSGIRQPQHFGDGTRLSIL.

The chain combines TRBV7-2 with TRBJ2-5, with TRBD2 as a possible D gene (7 bases). Germline V gene data show CDR1 as SGHTA and CDR2 as FQGNSA. The CDR3 covers 15 residues. V shed 0 bases and J shed 4 bases, with 12 bases lying between them. CDR3 nucleotide sequence: TGTGCCAGCAGCTTAGCGGGGGGGCCGGTAGAGACCCAGTACTTC. Amino acid sequence: CASSLAGGPVETQYF.

This clone showed up just a few times. As DNA, the CDR3 is TGTGCCAGCAGCCGCACCGGGACAGGGATTTACTACGAGCAGTACTTC. This sequence encodes CASSRTGTGIYYEQYF. The chain has TRBV3-1 (or the pseudogene TRBV3-2) and TRBJ2-7; 9 positions agree with TRBD1. The V gene end was trimmed by 4 bases and the J gene end by 3 bases; junction bases not matched to a gene: 10. Germline CDR1 is LGHDT and CDR2 is YNNKEL (reference sequence). CDR3 length: 16 amino acids.

The chain uses TRBV6-2 or TRBV6-3 and TRBJ2-5; 9 bases agree with TRBD1. This CDR3 has 15 amino acids. The trim removed 4 bases at V and 4 bases at J, leaving 7 bases unmatched. The V gene's germline CDR1 is MNHEY and CDR2 SVGEGT. CDR3 residues: CASSFGTGTPETQYF. In DNA, the CDR3 is TGTGCCAGCAGTTTTGGGACAGGGACCCCAGAGACCCAGTACTTC.

V usage is TRBV4-3 and J usage is TRBJ2-2; no reliable D call. There are 14 residues in the CDR3. Germline V gives CDR1 LGHNA, CDR2 YSLEER. The V gene lost 6 bases and the J gene lost 0 bases, with 8 bases spanning the gap. As DNA, the CDR3 is TGCGCCAGCAGGCTCAGATCGAACACCGGGGAGCTGTTTTTT. This sequence encodes CASRLRSNTGELFF.

J is TRBJ2-5 and V is TRBV4-1; weak D call: TRBD1 (5 bases). The CDR3 is made up of 14 amino acids. Per germline, CDR1 MGHRA and CDR2 YSYEKL. Trimming pared 1 base from V and 4 bases from J, leaving 10 bases between. CDR3 sequence reads: CASSQVGVGETQYF. CDR3 bases: TGCGCCAGCAGCCAAGTAGGGGTAGGAGAGACCCAGTACTTC.

This clone was seen a single time. The rearrangement joins TRBV7-9 to TRBJ1-5; D ambiguous. Germline CDR1 SEHNR, CDR2 FQNEAQ (reference sequence). The CDR3 spans 16 residues. The V end lost 1 base, the J end lost 7 bases, and 17 bases lay between the germline ends. This CDR3 is CASSLVLRGRGQPQHF. Written as DNA, the CDR3 is TGTGCCAGCAGCTTAGTTCTTCGGGGTCGCGGCCAGCCCCAGCATTTT.

CDR3 protein: CASSRAGTKSPQHF. The CDR3 DNA reads as TGTGCCAGCAGCCGCGCCGGGACTAAGAGCCCCCAGCATTTT. J is TRBJ1-5 and V is TRBV28; a weak D match, TRBD1 (5 bases). The germline V and J ends were trimmed by 6 bases and 10 bases, with 19 bases remaining between them. Germline CDR1 and CDR2: MDHEN and SYDVKM. There are 14 residues in the CDR3.

This clone was counted only a few times. For the CDR3, the DNA is TGTGCCAGCAGTGTGGGGGGAAACAATGAGCAGTTCTTC. Amino acid sequence: CASSVGGNNEQFF. The chain links TRBV2 to TRBJ2-1, with a possible D match to TRBD2 (6 bases). This CDR3 is built from 13 residues. The ends were cut back, 4 bases at V and 5 bases at J, with 9 bases in the middle. Germline CDR1 and CDR2: SNHLY and FYNNEI.

V usage is TRBV7-9 and J usage is TRBJ2-7, with 7 bases matching TRBD2. Germline V CDR1 and CDR2: SEHNR, FQNEAQ (reference sequence). The V segment lost 5 bases and the J segment 11 bases; nucleotides outside the gene matches: 12. CDR3 size: 13 residues. CDR3 protein: CASSVELTSDEYF. CDR3 DNA sequence: TGTGCCAGCAGCGTAGAACTAACTAGCGATGAGTACTTC.

The gene calls are TRBV2 and TRBJ2-3, with 10 bases fitting TRBD2. V was clipped by 8 bases and J by 4 bases; unmatched bases: 9. The CDR3 totals 15 residues. Looked up from germline, CDR1 is SNHLY and CDR2 is FYNNEI. This chain's CDR3 is CASDGSGRGPDTQYF. Here the CDR3 DNA reads TGTGCCAGCGATGGGAGCGGGAGGGGCCCAGATACGCAGTATTTT.

V and J are TRBV19 and TRBJ2-5; the match to TRBD1 covers 7 bases. This CDR3 comprises 15 residues. Germline lookup yields CDR1 LNHDA and CDR2 SQIVND (reference sequence). Losses at the gene ends were 6 bases for V and 2 bases for J; bases not matched to a gene: 9. The DNA for the CDR3 is TGTGCCAGTAGCCCAGGGCCAGGGGGTCAAGAGACCCAGTACTTC. This encodes CASSPGPGGQETQYF.

The chain is built from TRBV6-5 and TRBJ1-1; maybe TRBD1 (5 bases). The CDR3 is made up of 15 amino acids. Germline V lookup: CDR1 MNHEY, CDR2 SVGAGI. The V end lost 6 bases, the J end lost 0 bases, and 14 bases lay between the germline ends. DNA of the CDR3: TGTGCCAGCAGAATATTAGGGGCCATGAACACTGAAGCTTTCTTT. As protein: CASRILGAMNTEAFF.